This T cell receptor (beta chain) was retrieved from a study of blood T cell repertoires in COVID-19. Study-level background: In each case, the material was cDNA or gDNA derived from T cells, B-cell-depleted T cells, or PBMCs.

Germline V lookup: CDR1 MDHEN, CDR2 SYDVKM. The V gene lost 2 bases and the J gene lost 4 bases, with 11 bases spanning the gap. The CDR3 has 14 amino acids. Using immunoSEQ multiplex PCR, the repertoire was profiled, and TCRdb retains in-frame clones only, with some absent. The sample has over 100,000 clones, roughly 80% seen once. The receptor's source is a man aged 65 to 79 with acute or convalescent COVID-19. The chain combines TRBV28 with TRBJ1-2; D gene ambiguous. The sequenced sample consisted of peripheral blood. The chain's CDR3 is CASSLDTRLYGYTF. The CDR3 region has the DNA TGTGCCAGCAGTTTAGACACCCGGCTCTATGGCTACACCTTC.